Described below is a single T cell receptor (beta chain) sequence and its context. The entry originates in a study of technical replicates of blood from a handful of donors. The CDR3 is 16 residues long. CDR1 is SGDLS and CDR2 is YYNGEE in the germline V gene. Trimming shortened V by 4 bases and J by 4 bases, and 18 bases separated the two germline ends. Assay used: immunoSEQ multiplex PCR; TCRdb lists only in-frame clones, some missing. Found here are some 98,000 clones, roughly 95% of them singletons; the top ten hold approximately 0.21%. Input material: T cells isolated from PBMCs. V gene TRBV9 combines with J gene TRBJ1-3, with D possibly matching TRBD1 (5 bases). The source is a human donor in good health. The CDR3 spells CASSPPGEGLGNTIYF. The CDR3 DNA is TGTGCCAGCAGCCCTCCGGGGGAGGGACTCGGAAACACCATATATTTT. Looking up the rest from reference TRBV9 and TRBJ1-3 gives the full variable domain: DSGVTQTPKHLITATGQRVTLRCSPRSGDLSVYWYQQSLDQGLQFLIQYYNGEERAKGNILERFSAQQFPDLHSELNLSSLELGDSALYFCASSPPGEGLGNTIYFGEGSWLTVV.